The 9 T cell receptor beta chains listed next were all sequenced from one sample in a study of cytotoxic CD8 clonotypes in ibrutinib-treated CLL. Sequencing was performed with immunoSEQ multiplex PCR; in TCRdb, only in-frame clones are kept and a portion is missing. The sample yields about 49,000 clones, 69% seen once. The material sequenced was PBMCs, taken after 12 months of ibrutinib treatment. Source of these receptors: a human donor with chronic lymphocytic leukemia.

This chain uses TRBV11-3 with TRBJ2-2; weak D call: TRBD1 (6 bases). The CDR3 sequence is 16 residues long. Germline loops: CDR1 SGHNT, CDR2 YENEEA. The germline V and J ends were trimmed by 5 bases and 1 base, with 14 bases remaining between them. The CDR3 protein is CASSRATGLNTGELFF. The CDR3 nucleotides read TGTGCCAGCAGCCGAGCGACAGGTTTGAACACCGGGGAGCTGTTTTTT.

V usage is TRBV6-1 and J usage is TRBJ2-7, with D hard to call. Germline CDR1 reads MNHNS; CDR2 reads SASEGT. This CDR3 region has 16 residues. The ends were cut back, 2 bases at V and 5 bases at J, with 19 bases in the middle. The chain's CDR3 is CASSELGRRIGHEQYF. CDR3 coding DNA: TGTGCCAGCAGTGAACTCGGAAGAAGGATCGGTCACGAGCAGTACTTC.

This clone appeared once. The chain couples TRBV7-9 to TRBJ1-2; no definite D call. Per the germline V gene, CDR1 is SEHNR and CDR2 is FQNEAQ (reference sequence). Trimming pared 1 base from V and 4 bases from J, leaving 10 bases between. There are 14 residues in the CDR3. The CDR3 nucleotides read TGTGCCAGCAGCTTAGGTAATACTGCCTATGGCTACACCTTC. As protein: CASSLGNTAYGYTF.

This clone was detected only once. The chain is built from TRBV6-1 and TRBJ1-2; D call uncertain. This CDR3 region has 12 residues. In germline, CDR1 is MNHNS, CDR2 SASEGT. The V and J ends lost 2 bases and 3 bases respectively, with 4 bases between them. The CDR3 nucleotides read TGTGCCAGCAGTGAACTCGACTATGGCTACACCTTC. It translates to CASSELDYGYTF.

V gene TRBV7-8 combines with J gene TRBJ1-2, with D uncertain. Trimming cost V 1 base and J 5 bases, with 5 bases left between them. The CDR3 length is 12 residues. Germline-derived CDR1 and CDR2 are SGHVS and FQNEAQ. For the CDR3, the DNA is TGTGCCAGCAGCTTAGGAGTTTATGGCTACACCTTC. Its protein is CASSLGVYGYTF.

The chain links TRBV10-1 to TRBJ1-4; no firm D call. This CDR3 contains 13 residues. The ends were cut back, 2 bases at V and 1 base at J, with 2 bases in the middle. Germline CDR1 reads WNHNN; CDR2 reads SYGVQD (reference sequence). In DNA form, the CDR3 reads TGCGCCAGCAGTGAGGGAACTAATGAAAAACTGTTTTTT. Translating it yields CASSEGTNEKLFF.

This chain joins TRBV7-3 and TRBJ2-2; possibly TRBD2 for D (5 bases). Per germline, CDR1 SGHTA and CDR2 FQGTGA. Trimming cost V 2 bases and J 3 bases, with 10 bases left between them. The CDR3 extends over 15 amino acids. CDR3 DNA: TGTGCCAGCAGCTTAGGGGAGTTGGACACCGGGGAGCTGTTTTTT. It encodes CASSLGELDTGELFF. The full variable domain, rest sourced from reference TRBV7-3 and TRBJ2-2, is GAGVSQTPSNKVTEKGKYVELRCDPISGHTALYWYRQSLGQGPEFLIYFQGTGAADDSGLPNDRFFAVRPEGSVSTLKIQRTERGDSAVYLCASSLGELDTGELFFGEGSRLTVL.

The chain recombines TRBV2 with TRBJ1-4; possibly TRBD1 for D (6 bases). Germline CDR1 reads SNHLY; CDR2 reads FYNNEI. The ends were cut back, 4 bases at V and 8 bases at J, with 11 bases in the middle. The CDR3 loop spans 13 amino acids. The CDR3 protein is CASSGDNPEKLFF. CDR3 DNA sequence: TGTGCCAGCAGTGGGGACAACCCGGAAAAACTGTTTTTT.

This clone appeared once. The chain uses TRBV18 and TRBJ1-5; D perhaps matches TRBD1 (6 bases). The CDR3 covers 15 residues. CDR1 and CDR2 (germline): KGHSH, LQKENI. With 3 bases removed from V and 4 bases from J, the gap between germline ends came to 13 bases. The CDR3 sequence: CASSPGGQGNQPQHF. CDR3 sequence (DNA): TGTGCCAGCTCACCGGGGGGGCAGGGGAATCAGCCCCAGCATTTT.